This T cell receptor beta chain was recorded in a study of blood T cell repertoires in COVID-19. V dropped 6 bases and J dropped 3; count of bases not matched to a gene: 2. CDR3 length: 13 amino acids. Germline V CDR1 and CDR2: MNHNY, SVGAGI (reference sequence). This clone was counted only a few times. In the original processing: Reference gene primer amplification in the assay estimated nucleated cell counts. The data were produced by immunoSEQ multiplex PCR, yet TCRdb's version contains in-frame clones alone and is incomplete. D and trimming were read from the DNA, whereas the V and J calls and clone size are those reported in that table. The sample has around 120,000 clones, approximately 84% seen once.

The sample consisted of peripheral blood. This sequence was found in a man aged 65-85 years with acute or convalescent COVID-19. The chain is built from TRBV6-6 and TRBJ2-7; 10 positions match TRBD1. The CDR3 DNA is TGTGCCAGCAGCGGACAGGGGGTCTACGAGCAGTACTTC. Translated, it gives CASSGQGVYEQYF.